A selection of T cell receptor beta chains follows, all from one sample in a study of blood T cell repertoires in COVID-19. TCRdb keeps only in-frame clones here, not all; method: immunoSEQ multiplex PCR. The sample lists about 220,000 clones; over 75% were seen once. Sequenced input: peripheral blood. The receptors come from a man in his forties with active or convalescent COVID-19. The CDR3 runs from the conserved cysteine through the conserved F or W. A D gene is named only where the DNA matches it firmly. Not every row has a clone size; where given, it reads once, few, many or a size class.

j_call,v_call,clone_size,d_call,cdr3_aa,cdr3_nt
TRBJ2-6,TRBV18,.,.,CASSPMSRRGANVLTF,TGTGCCAGCTCACCAATGTCCCGCAGAGGGGCCAACGTCCTGACTTTC
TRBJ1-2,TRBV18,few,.,CASSPLGRGRDYGYTF,TGTGCCAGCTCACCCCTCGGCAGGGGACGGGACTATGGCTACACCTTC
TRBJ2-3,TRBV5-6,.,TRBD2,CASSPPGLGGQAQYF,TGTGCCAGCAGCCCTCCGGGACTAGGGGGGCAGGCGCAGTATTTT
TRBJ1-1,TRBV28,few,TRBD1,CASSPGQQNTEAFF,TGTGCCAGCAGCCCGGGACAGCAGAACACTGAAGCTTTCTTT
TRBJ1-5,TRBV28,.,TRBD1,CASSLSDRGRRQPQHF,TGTGCCAGCAGTTTATCGGACAGGGGGCGCCGGCAGCCCCAGCATTTT
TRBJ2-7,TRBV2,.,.,CASSDLGTEQYF,TGTGCCAGCAGTGATCTGGGCACCGAGCAGTACTTC
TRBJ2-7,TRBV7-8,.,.,CASSPHRQSSYEQYF,TGTGCCAGCAGCCCCCATCGACAGAGCTCCTACGAGCAGTACTTC
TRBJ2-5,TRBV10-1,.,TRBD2,CASSAGTSGGAGETQYF,TGCGCCAGCAGTGCCGGGACTAGCGGGGGGGCCGGAGAGACCCAGTACTTC
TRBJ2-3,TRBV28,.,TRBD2,CASSLALAGRTGTQYF,TGTGCCAGCAGTTTAGCGTTAGCGGGGCGGACGGGGACGCAGTATTTT
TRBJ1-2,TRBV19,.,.,CASRGGTVDYGYTF,TGTGCCAGTAGGGGAGGTACAGTTGACTATGGCTACACCTTC
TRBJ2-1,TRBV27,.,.,CASSLADEQFF,TGTGCCAGCAGTTTAGCGGATGAGCAGTTCTTC
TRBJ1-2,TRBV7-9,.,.,CASSLYLGANYGYTF,TGTGCCAGCAGCTTATATTTAGGGGCAAACTATGGCTACACCTTC
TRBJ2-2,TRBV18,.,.,CASSPPGGSNTGELFF,TGTGCCAGCTCACCACCGGGGGGTTCGAACACCGGGGAGCTGTTTTTT
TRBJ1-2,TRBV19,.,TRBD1,CASKDPLTGLGYGYTF,TGTGCCAGTAAAGACCCCTTGACAGGGCTGGGCTATGGCTACACCTTC
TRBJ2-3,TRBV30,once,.,CAWSTRSTDTQYF,TGTGCCTGGAGTACCCGGAGCACAGATACGCAGTATTTT
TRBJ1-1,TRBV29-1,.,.,CSVAGYEAFF,TGCAGCGTTGCAGGTTACGAAGCTTTCTTT
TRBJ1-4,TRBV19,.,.,CASSIGTVNEKLFF,TGTGCCAGTAGTATAGGGACAGTGAATGAAAAACTGTTTTTT
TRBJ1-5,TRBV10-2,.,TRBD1,CASSPGQGIPQHF,TGCGCCAGCAGTCCGGGACAGGGAATCCCCCAGCATTTT
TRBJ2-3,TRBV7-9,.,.,CASSPGSDTQYF,TGTGCCAGCAGCCCCGGGAGTGATACGCAGTATTTT
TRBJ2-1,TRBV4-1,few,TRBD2,CASSQFRDSQSGRAGEQFF,TGCGCCAGCAGCCAATTCCGGGACAGCCAAAGCGGGAGGGCCGGGGAGCAGTTCTTC
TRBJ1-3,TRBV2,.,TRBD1,CASSPGTGPGNTIYF,TGTGCCAGCAGTCCCGGGACAGGGCCAGGAAACACCATATATTTT
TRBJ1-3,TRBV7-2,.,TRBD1,CASSLVGTGNSGNTIYF,TGTGCCAGCAGCTTAGTCGGGACAGGCAACTCTGGAAACACCATATATTTT
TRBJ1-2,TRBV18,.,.,CASSPSQGTKGYTF,TGTGCCAGCTCACCAAGTCAGGGAACCAAGGGCTACACCTTC
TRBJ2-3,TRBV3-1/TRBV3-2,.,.,CASSQVAGPITDTQYF,TGTGCCAGCAGCCAAGTGGCGGGACCTATCACAGATACGCAGTATTTT
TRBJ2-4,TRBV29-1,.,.,CSVSAGSVNNIQYF,TGCAGCGTATCTGCAGGTTCGGTCAACAACATTCAGTACTTC
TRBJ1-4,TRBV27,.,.,CASRKSDSQNEKLFF,TGTGCCAGCAGGAAGTCGGACAGTCAAAATGAAAAACTGTTTTTT
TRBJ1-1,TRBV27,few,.,CASSLLGGGTEAFF,TGTGCCAGCAGTTTATTAGGGGGGGGCACTGAAGCTTTCTTT
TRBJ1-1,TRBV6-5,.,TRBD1,CASRRKTGGNTEAFF,TGTGCCAGCAGACGAAAGACAGGGGGCAACACTGAAGCTTTCTTT
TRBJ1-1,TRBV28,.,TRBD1,CASSPDRARVDTEAFF,TGTGCCAGCAGTCCCGACAGGGCCCGCGTGGACACTGAAGCTTTCTTT
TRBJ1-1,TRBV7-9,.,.,CASSRDQGSTEAFF,TGTGCCAGCAGCCGAGATCAGGGATCCACTGAAGCTTTCTTT
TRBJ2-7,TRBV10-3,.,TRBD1,CAISPGDREYEQYF,TGTGCCATCAGCCCAGGGGACAGGGAATACGAGCAGTACTTC
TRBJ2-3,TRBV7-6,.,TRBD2,CASSSFLDGSGVTDTQYF,TGTGCCAGCAGCTCCTTCCTGGACGGTAGCGGGGTTACAGATACGCAGTATTTT
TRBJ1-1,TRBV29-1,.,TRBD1,CSVNIGQDTEAFF,TGCAGCGTGAATATAGGACAGGACACTGAAGCTTTCTTT
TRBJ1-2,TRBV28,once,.,CASSPTNYGYTF,TGTGCCAGCAGCCCTACTAACTATGGCTACACCTTC
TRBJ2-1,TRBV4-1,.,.,CASSQDAGGSYNEQFF,TGCGCCAGCAGCCAAGACGCCGGGGGCTCCTACAATGAGCAGTTCTTC
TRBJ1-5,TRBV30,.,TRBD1,CAWSVPDRGANQPQHF,TGTGCCTGGAGTGTCCCCGACAGGGGGGCGAATCAGCCCCAGCATTTT
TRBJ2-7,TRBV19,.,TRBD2,CASSSGGPREQYF,TGTGCCAGTAGTTCGGGGGGGCCGCGCGAGCAGTACTTC
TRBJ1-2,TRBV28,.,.,CASSFQGGNYGYTF,TGTGCCAGCAGTTTTCAGGGTGGAAACTATGGCTACACCTTC
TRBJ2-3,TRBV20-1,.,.,CSARDLDTQYF,TGCAGTGCTAGAGATCTAGATACGCAGTATTTT
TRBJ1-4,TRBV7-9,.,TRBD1,CASRWDRVGEKLFF,TGTGCCAGCAGATGGGACAGGGTAGGAGAAAAACTGTTTTTT
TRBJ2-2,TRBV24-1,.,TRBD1,CATSKTGLANTGELFF,TGTGCCACCAGTAAGACAGGGCTCGCGAACACCGGGGAGCTGTTTTTT
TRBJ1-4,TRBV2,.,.,CASRNKLTNEKLFF,TGTGCCAGCAGGAACAAGTTAACTAATGAAAAACTGTTTTTT
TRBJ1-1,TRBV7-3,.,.,CASSFGTGGTTEAFF,TGTGCCAGCAGCTTTGGGACCGGGGGGACCACTGAAGCTTTCTTT
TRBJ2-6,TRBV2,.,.,CASIPDRANVLTF,TGTGCCAGCATCCCAGACAGGGCCAACGTCCTGACTTTC
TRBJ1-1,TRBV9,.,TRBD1,CASGTVGNEAFF,TGTGCCAGTGGGACAGTGGGCAATGAAGCTTTCTTT
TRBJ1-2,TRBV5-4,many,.,CASSAAWRSFGYTF,TGTGCCAGCAGCGCCGCCTGGAGGAGTTTTGGCTACACCTTC
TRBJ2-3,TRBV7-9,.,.,CASSQGGATDTQYF,TGTGCCAGCAGCCAGGGGGGCGCGACAGATACGCAGTATTTT
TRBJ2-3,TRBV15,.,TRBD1,CATSREKGTGSTDTQYF,TGTGCCACCAGCAGAGAAAAAGGGACAGGGAGTACAGATACGCAGTATTTT
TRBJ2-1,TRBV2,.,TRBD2,CASREGLAGLNEQFF,TGTGCCAGCAGGGAGGGGCTAGCGGGGCTCAATGAGCAGTTCTTC
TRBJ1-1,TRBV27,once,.,CASSWGRSLMNTEAFF,TGTGCCAGCAGTTGGGGCAGGAGCTTAATGAACACTGAAGCTTTCTTT
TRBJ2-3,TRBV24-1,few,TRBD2,CATRASGTTDTQYF,TGTGCCACCAGAGCTAGCGGAACCACAGATACGCAGTATTTT